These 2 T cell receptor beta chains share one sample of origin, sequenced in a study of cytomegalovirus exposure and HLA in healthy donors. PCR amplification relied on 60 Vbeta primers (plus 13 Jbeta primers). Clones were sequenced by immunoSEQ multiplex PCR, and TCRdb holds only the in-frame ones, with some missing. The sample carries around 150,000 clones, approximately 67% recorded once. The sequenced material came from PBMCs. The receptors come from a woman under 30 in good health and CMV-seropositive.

CDR3 nucleotide sequence: TGTGCCAGCAGTGGGGGGACTCTTAATGAAAAACTGTTTTTT. This encodes CASSGGTLNEKLFF. The J gene is TRBJ1-4, the V gene TRBV27; possible D gene TRBD1, 5 bases. V gave up 5 bases and J gave up 4 bases, with 11 bases separating them. The CDR3 covers 14 residues. Germline values: CDR1 MNHEY, CDR2 SMNVEV (reference sequence).

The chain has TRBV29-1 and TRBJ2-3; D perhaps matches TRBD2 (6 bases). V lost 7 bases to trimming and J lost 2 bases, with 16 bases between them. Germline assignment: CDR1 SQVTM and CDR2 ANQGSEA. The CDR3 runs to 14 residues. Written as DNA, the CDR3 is TGCAGCGAAAAGGGACTCGAATACACAGATACGCAGTATTTT. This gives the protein CSEKGLEYTDTQYF.